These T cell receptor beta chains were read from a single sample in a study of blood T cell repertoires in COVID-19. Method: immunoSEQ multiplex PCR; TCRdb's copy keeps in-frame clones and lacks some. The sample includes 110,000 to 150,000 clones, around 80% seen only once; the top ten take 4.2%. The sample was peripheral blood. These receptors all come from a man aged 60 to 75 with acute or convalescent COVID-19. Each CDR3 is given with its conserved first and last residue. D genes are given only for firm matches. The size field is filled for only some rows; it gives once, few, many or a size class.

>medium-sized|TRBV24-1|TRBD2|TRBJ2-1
TGTGCCACCAGTGGGAGTAGCGGGAGGGGTGAGCAGTTCTTC
CATSGSSGRGEQFF
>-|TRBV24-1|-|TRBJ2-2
TGTGCCACCGGCGGGACCGGGGAGCTGTTTTTT
CATGGTGELFF
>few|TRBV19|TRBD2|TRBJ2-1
TGTGCCAGTAGTATAGATCTTGCTAGCGGCTCCTACAATGAGCAGTTCTTC
CASSIDLASGSYNEQFF
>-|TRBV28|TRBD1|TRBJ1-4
TGTGCCAGCAGTTTACCCCAGGGGGTAACTGAAAAACTGTTTTTT
CASSLPQGVTEKLFF
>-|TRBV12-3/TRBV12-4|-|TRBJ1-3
TGTGCCAGCAGTTTACTCTCTGGAAACACCATATATTTT
CASSLLSGNTIYF
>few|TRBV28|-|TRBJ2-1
TGTGCCAGCCGACCGGGGGACAGACCGAGGAATGAGCAGTTCTTC
CASRPGDRPRNEQFF
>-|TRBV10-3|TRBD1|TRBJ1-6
TGTGCCATCAGCCAGGGGGCTCGGAATTCACCCCTCCACTTT
CAISQGARNSPLHF
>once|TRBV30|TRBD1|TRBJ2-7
TGTGCCTGGGGGGGACAGGGGGGAGACGAGCAGTACTTC
CAWGGQGGDEQYF
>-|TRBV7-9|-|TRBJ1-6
TGTGCCAGCAGCTTCGGTACCTATAATTCACCCCTCCACTTT
CASSFGTYNSPLHF
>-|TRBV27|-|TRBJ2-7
TGTGCCAGCAGTTTATCCCTTGGGGGGGCGATCTACGAGCAGTACTTC
CASSLSLGGAIYEQYF
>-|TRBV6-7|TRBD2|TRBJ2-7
TGTGCCAGCAGTTATCGGACTAGCGGGAGGGCGGGGTCTTACGAGCAGTACTTC
CASSYRTSGRAGSYEQYF
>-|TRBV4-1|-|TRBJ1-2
TGCGCCAGCAGCCACCAAACTTCCCTTGGGTTGGGCGGCTACACCTTC
CASSHQTSLGLGGYTF
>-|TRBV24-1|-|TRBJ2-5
TGTGCCACCAGTGACCCGCAGGGGCAGGGCGGAAAGACCCAGTACTTC
CATSDPQGQGGKTQYF
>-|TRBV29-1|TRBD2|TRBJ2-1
TGCAGCGTTGGCCAAGGGCTAGCGGGATACAATGAGCAGTTCTTC
CSVGQGLAGYNEQFF
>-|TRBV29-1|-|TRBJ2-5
TGCAGCGTTAGCCAGGGGATGGAGACCCAGTACTTC
CSVSQGMETQYF
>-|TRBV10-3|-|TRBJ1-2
TGTGCCATCAGCGAGACGAAACGGGGCTACACCTTC
CAISETKRGYTF
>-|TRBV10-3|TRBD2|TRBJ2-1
TGTGCCATCAGTGAAAGACTAGCGCGCCTCAATGAGCAGTTCTTC
CAISERLARLNEQFF
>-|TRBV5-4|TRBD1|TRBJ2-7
TGTGCCAGCAGCTTCACAGGGGTGGGAGAGCAGTACTTC
CASSFTGVGEQYF
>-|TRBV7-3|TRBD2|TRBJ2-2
TGTGCCAGCAGCTCGACCAGCGGGGTAGCCGGGGAGCTGTTTTTT
CASSSTSGVAGELFF
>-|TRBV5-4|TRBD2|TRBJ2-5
TGTGCCAGCAGCTTGGCCCGGGGGGGCGGACAAGAGACCCAGTACTTC
CASSLARGGGQETQYF
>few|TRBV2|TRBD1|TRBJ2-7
TGTGCCAGCAGAATGGGACAGGGGGCAATCTACGAGCAGTACTTC
CASRMGQGAIYEQYF
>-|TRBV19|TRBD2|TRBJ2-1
TGTGCCAGTAGTCCCGGGACTAGCTACAATGAGCAGTTCTTC
CASSPGTSYNEQFF
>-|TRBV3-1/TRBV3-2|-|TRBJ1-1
TGTGCCAGCAGCTGGCGGGCGATGAACACTGAAGCTTTCTTT
CASSWRAMNTEAFF
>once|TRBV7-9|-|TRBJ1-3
TGTGCCAGCAGCTTGGTGGGAGTCGCCTTTGGAAACACCATATATTTT
CASSLVGVAFGNTIYF
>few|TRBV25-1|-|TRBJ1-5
TGTGCCAGCAGTGAGAGGTTGGGGGCTCAGCCCCAGCATTTT
CASSERLGAQPQHF
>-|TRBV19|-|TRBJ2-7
TGTGCCAGCCAGAGGATATGGACTGAGAGCTCCTACGAGCAGTACTTC
CASQRIWTESSYEQYF
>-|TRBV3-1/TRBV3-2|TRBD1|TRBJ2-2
TGTGCCAGCAGCCAAGTTGACAGGGTAGAGGGTCCCGGGGAGCTGTTTTTT
CASSQVDRVEGPGELFF
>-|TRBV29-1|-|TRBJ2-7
TGCAGCGTTGAGATGGCAGGGGTGCACTCCTACGAGCAGTACTTC
CSVEMAGVHSYEQYF
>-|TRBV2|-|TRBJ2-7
TGTGCCAGCAGCTGGACAGGAGGGCCCTACGAGCAGTACTTC
CASSWTGGPYEQYF
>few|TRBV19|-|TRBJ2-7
TGTGCCAGTGCCGGGGGTAGCCCCTACGAGCAGTACTTC
CASAGGSPYEQYF
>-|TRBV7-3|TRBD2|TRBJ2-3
TGTGCCAGCAGCTTGCTAGCGGGCGGCACAGATACGCAGTATTTT
CASSLLAGGTDTQYF
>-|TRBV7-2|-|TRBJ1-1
TGTGCCAGCAGCTCGAGGGGGGGGACTGAAGCTTTCTTT
CASSSRGGTEAFF
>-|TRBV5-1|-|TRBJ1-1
TGCGCCAGCAGCTTTACGGAGGTAGGGTCTGAAGCTTTCTTT
CASSFTEVGSEAFF
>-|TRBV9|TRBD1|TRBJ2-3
TGTGCCAGCGGACAGGACACAGATACGCAGTATTTT
CASGQDTDTQYF
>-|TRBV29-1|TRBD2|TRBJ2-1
TGCAGCGTTGGAGGCGGGAGAGGGGCCTACAATGAGCAGTTCTTC
CSVGGGRGAYNEQFF
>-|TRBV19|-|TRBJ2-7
TGTGCCAGTAGCCCGAGTCTCGGGTCCACCTACGAGCAGTACTTC
CASSPSLGSTYEQYF
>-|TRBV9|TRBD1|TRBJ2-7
TGTGCCAGCAGCCCGACCTCAGGGGGCTACACCTACGAGCAGTACTTC
CASSPTSGGYTYEQYF
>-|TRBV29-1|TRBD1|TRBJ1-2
TGCAGCGTAGGACAGGGAGGTAACTATGGCTACACCTTC
CSVGQGGNYGYTF
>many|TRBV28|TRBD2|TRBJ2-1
TGTGCCAGCAGTTCCGTAGCGGGAGTTTCCTACAATGAGCAGTTCTTC
CASSSVAGVSYNEQFF
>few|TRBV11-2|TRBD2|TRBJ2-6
TGTGCCAGCAGCCCCGGGGGGTCCGGTTCTGGGGCCAACGTCCTGACTTTC
CASSPGGSGSGANVLTF
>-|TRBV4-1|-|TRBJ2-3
TGCGCCAGCAGCCTGGACATTCGGGAGCCCCGGGCAGATACGCAGTATTTT
CASSLDIREPRADTQYF
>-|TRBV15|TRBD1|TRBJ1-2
TGTGCCACCAGGGAAACAGGGGACGTCTATGGCTACACCTTC
CATRETGDVYGYTF
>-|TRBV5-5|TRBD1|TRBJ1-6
TGTGCCAGCAGCGCTTTGACAGGGGACGATTCACCCCTCCACTTT
CASSALTGDDSPLHF
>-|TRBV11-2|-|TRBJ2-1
TGTGCCAGCAGCTCCCGATCGGACTCCGACAATGAGCAGTTCTTC
CASSSRSDSDNEQFF
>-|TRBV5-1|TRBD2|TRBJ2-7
TGCGCCAGCAGCTTCGGGACTAGCGGCTACGAGCAGTACTTC
CASSFGTSGYEQYF
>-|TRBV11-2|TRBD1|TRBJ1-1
TGTGCCAGCAGCAGAACAGGGGGCACTGAAGCTTTCTTT
CASSRTGGTEAFF
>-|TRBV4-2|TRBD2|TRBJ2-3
TGTGCCAGCAGCCAAACGACTAGCGGGTATAGCACAGATACGCAGTATTTT
CASSQTTSGYSTDTQYF
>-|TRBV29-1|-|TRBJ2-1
TGCAGCGCCACACTTACAGAATACAATGAGCAGTTCTTC
CSATLTEYNEQFF
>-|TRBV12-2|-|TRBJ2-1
TGTGCAAGTCGCTTGGGACTAGCGGGAGGTTGTCCGTACAATGAGCAGTTCTTC
CASRLGLAGGCPYNEQFF
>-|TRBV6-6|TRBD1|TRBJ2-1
TGTGCCAGCAGTTACGGGGGACAGGGGGTAAATGAGCAGTTCTTC
CASSYGGQGVNEQFF
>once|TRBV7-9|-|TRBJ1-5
TGTGCCAGCAGCCTCAGGGATCAGCCCCAGCATTTT
CASSLRDQPQHF
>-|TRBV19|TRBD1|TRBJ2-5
TGTGCCAGTAGTTCAGGACAGGGAGCAGAGACCCAGTACTTC
CASSSGQGAETQYF